This TCR beta chain was recorded in a study of OX40 agonist ivuxolimab in advanced cancers. In the study overall: Three patients responded partially, comprising one with hepatocellular carcinoma and two with cutaneous melanoma.

This CDR3 spans 15 amino acids. Losses at the gene ends were 2 bases for V and 6 bases for J; bases not matched to a gene: 6. Germline V gives CDR1 SGHNT, CDR2 YYREEE (reference sequence). Some clones are missing from TCRdb's copy, which holds only in-frame ones; the method was immunoSEQ multiplex PCR. The sample lists approximately 99,000 clones, around 94% seen once, with 0.18% in the top ten. Study-wide points: Circulating CD4+ and CD8+ T cells showed clonal expansion by week 6 at 0.1 to 3.0 mg/kg. Among T cells, CD8+ cells averaged more expanded clones than CD4+ cells.

In the case of this clone: The antigen is unknown.

The input for sequencing was CD4+ or CD8+ T cells sorted from blood, taken in a trial of the OX40 agonist ivuxolimab. This TCR came from an adult with an advanced solid tumor such as melanoma, head and neck, liver or kidney cancer. This chain joins TRBV5-4 and TRBJ2-7; 12 bases map to TRBD1. The CDR3 bases are TGTGCCAGCAGCTTAGCCGGGACAGGGGGCGTCGAGCAGTACTTC. It yields the protein CASSLAGTGGVEQYF.